One and the same sample provided the 23 T cell receptor beta chains below, sequenced in a study of CD8 T cells in Susac syndrome. Random hexamers primed reverse transcription of about 0.5 to 1 ug RNA. One entry per CDR3 protein, called by TCRdb with MiXCR from the immunoSEQ multiplex PCR reads. Counted here are roughly 100,000 distinct CDR3 sequences, approximately 94% occurring once; the ten biggest clones make up 0.41%. The specimen was CD8+ T cells from PBMCs. The receptor source for this set is a human donor with Susac syndrome.

J is TRBJ2-7 and V is TRBV3-1; 9 bases are a match to TRBD1. The V segment lost 1 base and the J segment 6 bases; nucleotides outside the gene matches: 10. The CDR3 contains 16 residues. The germline V gene has CDR1 LGHDT and CDR2 YNNKEL (reference sequence). This chain's CDR3 is CASSQGSGTGMSEQYF. The CDR3 DNA sequence: TGTGCCAGCAGCCAAGGGTCGGGGACAGGGATGTCCGAGCAGTACTTC.

The chain uses TRBV12-3 or TRBV12-4 and TRBJ2-7; 7 nucleotides match TRBD2. The length of the CDR3 is 14 residues. The V and J ends lost 6 bases and 4 bases, in that order; junction bases with no gene match: 9. CDR3 protein: CASSPGLAAYEQYF. The CDR3 nucleotides are TGTGCCAGCAGCCCGGGTCTAGCGGCGTACGAGCAGTACTTC.

The gene calls are TRBV11-2 and TRBJ2-3; tentatively, D is TRBD1 or TRBD2 (5 bases each). The germline V gene has CDR1 SGHAT and CDR2 FQNNGV. Trimming pared 2 bases from V and 2 bases from J, leaving 8 bases between. This CDR3 spans 14 amino acids. The CDR3 nucleotides read TGTGCCAGCAGCTTACTGGGGGACACAGATACGCAGTATTTT. Translating gives CASSLLGDTDTQYF.

V is TRBV5-4 and J is TRBJ1-2; D perhaps matches TRBD1 (5 bases). V lost 2 bases and J 10 bases, leaving 15 bases between the germline ends. This CDR3 is 13 amino acids long. Germline-derived CDR1 and CDR2 are SGHNT and YYREEE (reference sequence). The CDR3 is CASSFWGRRDYTF. DNA for the CDR3: TGTGCCAGCAGCTTTTGGGGGAGGCGTGACTACACCTTC.

The DNA of the CDR3 is TGTGCCATCAGGACGGAGGGGGAGCAGTACTTC. Protein: CAIRTEGEQYF. J is TRBJ2-7 and V is TRBV7-8, with a tentative D call TRBD2 (6 bases). CDR3 length: 11 residues. Germline values: CDR1 SGHVS, CDR2 FQNEAQ. Trimming left V 10 bases short and J 7 bases short, with 14 bases between.

This clonotype was detected once. This sequence joins TRBV5-1 and TRBJ1-1; D is unclear. Germline assignment: CDR1 SGHRS and CDR2 YFSETQ. V was trimmed by 0 bases and J by 0 bases, leaving 12 bases between them. This CDR3 spans 16 amino acids. CDR3 protein: CASSLASADMNTEAFF. The DNA for the CDR3 is TGCGCCAGCAGCTTGGCCTCGGCGGATATGAACACTGAAGCTTTCTTT.

The V call is TRBV6-5, the J call TRBJ1-6; D not certain. The ends were cut back, 2 bases at V and 7 bases at J, with 9 bases in the middle. Germline V gene data show CDR1 as MNHEY and CDR2 as SVGAGI. This CDR3 comprises 14 residues. Written as DNA, the CDR3 is TGTGCCAGCAGTTACGGGGATGTGAATTCACCCCTCCACTTT. Protein product: CASSYGDVNSPLHF.

The chain employs TRBV6-5 and TRBJ2-2, with D unclear. Germline assignment: CDR1 MNHEY and CDR2 SVGAGI. Trimming took 6 bases from V and 2 from J, leaving 7 bases between them. The CDR3 has 13 amino acids. CDR3 loop: CASSRPNTGELFF. The CDR3 nucleotides are TGTGCCAGCAGCCGACCTAACACCGGGGAGCTGTTTTTT.

The genes are TRBV12-3 or TRBV12-4 and TRBJ2-1; 10 bases align to TRBD2. CDR3 length equals 15 residues. J gave up 6 bases and V 5 bases, and 7 bases lay outside the gene matches. The CDR3 protein is CASSPIAGGGNEQFF. CDR3 nucleotides: TGTGCCAGCAGTCCCATAGCGGGGGGTGGCAATGAGCAGTTCTTC.

The J gene is TRBJ1-1, the V gene TRBV20-1; D uncertain. The V end lost 5 bases, the J end lost 10 bases, and 5 bases lay between the germline ends. The CDR3 consists of 8 residues. Germline V CDR1 and CDR2: DFQATT, SNEGSKA (reference sequence). CDR3 coding DNA: TGCAGTGCTCCCCTAGCTTTCTTT. It specifies CSAPLAFF.

This clonotype appeared once. The chain links TRBV4-3 to TRBJ1-2; D call uncertain. The V gene lost 0 bases and the J gene lost 0 bases, with 8 bases spanning the gap. CDR1 and CDR2 from the germline V gene are LGHNA and YSLEER. This CDR3 has 15 amino acids. CDR3 nucleotide sequence: TGCGCCAGCAGCCAAGATTTGGGAGCTAACTATGGCTACACCTTC. Its translation: CASSQDLGANYGYTF.

The genes are TRBV14 and TRBJ1-1; D is uncertain. Trimming left V 1 base short and J 5 bases short, with 5 bases between. Germline assignment: CDR1 SGHDN and CDR2 FVKESK. CDR3 length: 12 residues. As DNA, the CDR3 is TGTGCCAGCAGCCAAGTCGGGACTGAAGCTTTCTTT. The encoded protein is CASSQVGTEAFF.

The V call is TRBV27, the J call TRBJ2-7; 8 bases fit TRBD1. CDR3 length: 15 residues. Germline V gene sequence: CDR1 MNHEY, CDR2 SMNVEV (reference sequence). With V trimmed by 8 bases and J by 2 bases, 11 bases remained unmatched. In DNA, the CDR3 is TGTGCCAGCGGGGCGAAGACACAGGGGGCCTACGAGCAGTACTTC. It encodes CASGAKTQGAYEQYF.

This clonotype showed up just once. The chain carries TRBV13 and TRBJ1-1, with D unresolved. The V and J ends lost 1 base and 5 bases respectively, with 11 bases between them. Germline CDR1 and CDR2: PRHDT and FYEKMQ (reference sequence). This CDR3 contains 14 residues. In DNA form, the CDR3 reads TGTGCCAGCAGCTTAGCACAGCCGGCGACTGAAGCTTTCTTT. Protein product: CASSLAQPATEAFF.

V and J are TRBV25-1 and TRBJ2-1; D is unclear. CDR1 is MGHDK, CDR2 SYGVNS, per germline. This CDR3 has 12 amino acids. V was cut by 4 bases and J by 6 bases, with 7 bases left in between. This chain's CDR3 is CASSVMGNEQFF. In DNA form, the CDR3 reads TGTGCCAGCAGTGTTATGGGCAATGAGCAGTTCTTC. The variable domain in full, with the rest retrieved from reference TRBV25-1 and TRBJ2-1, is EADIYQTPRYLVIGTGKKITLECSQTMGHDKMYWYQQDPGMELHLIHYSYGVNSTEKGDLSSESTVSRIRTEHFPLTLESARPSHTSQYLCASSVMGNEQFFGPGTRLTVL.

J is TRBJ2-7 and V is TRBV27; 8 nucleotides agree with TRBD2. CDR3 length equals 15 residues. V lost 3 bases, J lost 7 bases, and 11 bases stayed unmatched. CDR1 MNHEY and CDR2 SMNVEV come from the germline V gene (reference sequence). The CDR3 spells CASSLGALAGREQYF. The CDR3 nucleotides are TGTGCCAGCAGTTTGGGGGCCTTAGCGGGACGTGAGCAGTACTTC.

This chain uses TRBV4-1 with TRBJ1-2; no clear D gene. Trimming left V 5 bases short and J 4 bases short, with 14 bases between. Germline lookup yields CDR1 MGHRA and CDR2 YSYEKL. This CDR3 spans 14 amino acids. The CDR3 nucleotides read TGCGCCAGCAGCGACGGAGGGAGAGTCTATGGCTACACCTTC. It specifies CASSDGGRVYGYTF.

J is TRBJ2-7 and V is TRBV20-1; TRBD2 aligns across 10 bases. CDR1 is DFQATT, CDR2 SNEGSKA, per germline (reference sequence). With 6 bases clipped from V and 4 bases from J, the junction kept 21 bases outside the gene matches. The CDR3 sequence is 18 residues long. CDR3 residues: CSAPAGLAGDRFEYEQYF. CDR3 coding DNA: TGCAGTGCCCCCGCAGGGCTAGCGGGGGATCGGTTCGAGTACGAGCAGTACTTC.

V is TRBV5-6 and J is TRBJ2-4; D is uncertain. Deletions cut 4 bases from V and 0 bases from J, with 5 bases between. The CDR3 runs to 13 residues. Germline V gene data show CDR1 as SGHDT and CDR2 as YYEEEE. The CDR3 loop is CASSRTAKNIQYF. The CDR3 nucleotides are TGTGCCAGCAGCCGGACAGCCAAAAACATTCAGTACTTC.

In this sample, this clonotype is medium-sized. This chain connects TRBV4-3 to TRBJ1-5; D is ambiguous. Germline CDR1 reads LGHNA; CDR2 reads YSLEER. Trimming removed 0 bases at V and 0 bases at J, with 6 bases between. CDR3 size: 15 residues. The DNA of the CDR3 is TGCGCCAGCAGCCAAGATGTATCTAGCAATCAGCCCCAGCATTTT. Encoded protein: CASSQDVSSNQPQHF.

This chain links TRBV12-5 with TRBJ2-5; a possible D gene is TRBD1 (5 bases). The germline gives CDR1 LGHNT, CDR2 FRNRAP. The CDR3 totals 13 residues. The V end lost 1 base, the J end lost 4 bases, and 7 bases lay between the germline ends. CDR3 DNA: TGTGCTAGTGGTTTGGGGGGCCCAGAGACCCAGTACTTC. This gives the protein CASGLGGPETQYF.

This chain uses TRBV20-1 with TRBJ1-1; D is undetermined. CDR1 is DFQATT, CDR2 SNEGSKA, per germline (reference sequence). The CDR3 contains 15 residues. Trimming removed 6 bases at V and 5 bases at J, with 22 bases between. The CDR3 DNA follows: TGCAGTGCCAAGGACTCCTGGGCGCCGGAGACTGAAGCTTTCTTT. Translation: CSAKDSWAPETEAFF.

The chain combines TRBV5-4 with TRBJ2-1; tentative D call: TRBD2 (5 bases). Looked up from germline, CDR1 is SGHNT and CDR2 is YYREEE (reference sequence). Trimming left V 1 base short and J 8 bases short, with 13 bases between. The CDR3 contains 14 residues. DNA for the CDR3: TGTGCCAGCAGCTTGCCCCCGGGGATCGATGAGCAGTTCTTC. Its translation: CASSLPPGIDEQFF.